This T cell receptor (beta chain) appears in the sequencing data of a study of cytomegalovirus exposure and HLA in healthy donors. Regarding the study as a whole: Earlier findings revealed that most TCR beta V segments proved productive either about 90% or about 30% of the time.

This clone has only one observation. Its antigen is as yet unknown. J gave up 2 bases and V 4 bases, and 6 bases lay outside the gene matches. The CDR3 covers 15 residues. Germline-derived CDR1 and CDR2 are SGHVS and FNYEAQ. Primers: 60 Vbeta forward and 13 Jbeta reverse. Clones were sequenced by immunoSEQ multiplex PCR, and TCRdb holds only the in-frame ones, with some missing. This sample has 90,000 to 110,000 clones; approximately 80% occur once, and the top ten carry around 1.3%. Sequenced input: PBMCs. The chain recombines TRBV7-6 with TRBJ2-5, with TRBD1 matching over 8 bases. This clonotype was sampled from a man aged 25-45 years in good health and CMV-seronegative. The CDR3 spells CASSSWTGPQETQYF. The CDR3 nucleotides read TGTGCCAGCAGCTCCTGGACAGGGCCTCAAGAGACCCAGTACTTC.